One sample yielded the 2 T cell receptor beta chains listed below, sequenced in a study of shared clonotypes between healthy human individuals. TCRdb keeps only in-frame clones here, not all; method: immunoSEQ multiplex PCR. The data show hundreds of thousands of clones, with around 72% seen just once and approximately 1.8% held by the top ten. Sequences were obtained from memory CD4+ T cells sorted from blood. Subset of the sample: CD45RA-negative fraction. These receptors were taken from a woman aged 25 to 45 in good health.

DNA for the CDR3: TGTGCCAGCAGGGAAACCCAGGTTGACCGCGAGCAGTACTTC. Its protein is CASRETQVDREQYF. V usage is TRBV2 and J usage is TRBJ2-7; D gene ambiguous. CDR1 SNHLY and CDR2 FYNNEI come from the germline V gene. This CDR3 has 14 residues. V was shortened by 6 bases and J by 6 bases, with 18 bases between the two germline ends.

Many counts were recorded for this clone. The genes are TRBV18 and TRBJ1-1; D is unresolved. The CDR3 has 12 residues. The V gene lost 5 bases and the J gene lost 9 bases, with 13 bases spanning the gap. Germline CDR1 reads KGHSH; CDR2 reads LQKENI. DNA of the CDR3: TGTGCCAGCTCAGATACAACGAGCCAAGCTTTCTTT. This sequence encodes CASSDTTSQAFF.